What follows describes a single T cell receptor (beta chain). This sample is part of a study of blood T cell repertoires in COVID-19. Study-wide background: Whether acute or convalescent, the COVID-19 samples came from the United States, Italy and Spain. T cells, B-cell-depleted T cells, or PBMCs provided the cDNA or gDNA that served as material.

Source study methods: Amplification with reference gene primers provided the estimates of nucleated cell counts. TCRdb keeps only in-frame clones here, not all; method: immunoSEQ multiplex PCR. V, J and clone size were drawn from that table, and D and trimming were deduced from the DNA. The table records under 45,000 clones, roughly nine tenths of them present only once. Germline loops: CDR1 MNHEY, CDR2 SVGEGT. The J segment lost 0 bases and the V segment lost 2 bases, leaving 6 bases of the junction unmatched. The CDR3 spans 18 residues. The clonotype originates from a human donor in a cohort sampled during active COVID-19. The sample consisted of peripheral blood. V gene TRBV6-2 or TRBV6-3 combines with J gene TRBJ2-7; 14 nucleotides line up with TRBD2. As DNA, the CDR3 is TGTGCCAGCAGTTACGGGACTAGCGGGGGACCTAGCTCCTACGAGCAGTACTTC. Amino acids: CASSYGTSGGPSSYEQYF.